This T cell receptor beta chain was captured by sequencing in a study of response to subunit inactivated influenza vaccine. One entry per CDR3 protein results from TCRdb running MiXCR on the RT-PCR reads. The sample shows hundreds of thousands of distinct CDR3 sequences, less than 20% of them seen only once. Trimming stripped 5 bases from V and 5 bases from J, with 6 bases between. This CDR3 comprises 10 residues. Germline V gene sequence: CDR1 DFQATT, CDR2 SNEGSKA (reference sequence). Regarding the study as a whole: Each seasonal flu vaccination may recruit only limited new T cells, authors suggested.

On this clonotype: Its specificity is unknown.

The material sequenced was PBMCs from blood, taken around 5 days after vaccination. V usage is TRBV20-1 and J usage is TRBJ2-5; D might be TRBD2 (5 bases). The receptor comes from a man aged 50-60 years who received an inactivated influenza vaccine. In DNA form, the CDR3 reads TGCAGTGCTGGACTGGAGACCCAGTACTTC. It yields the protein CSAGLETQYF.